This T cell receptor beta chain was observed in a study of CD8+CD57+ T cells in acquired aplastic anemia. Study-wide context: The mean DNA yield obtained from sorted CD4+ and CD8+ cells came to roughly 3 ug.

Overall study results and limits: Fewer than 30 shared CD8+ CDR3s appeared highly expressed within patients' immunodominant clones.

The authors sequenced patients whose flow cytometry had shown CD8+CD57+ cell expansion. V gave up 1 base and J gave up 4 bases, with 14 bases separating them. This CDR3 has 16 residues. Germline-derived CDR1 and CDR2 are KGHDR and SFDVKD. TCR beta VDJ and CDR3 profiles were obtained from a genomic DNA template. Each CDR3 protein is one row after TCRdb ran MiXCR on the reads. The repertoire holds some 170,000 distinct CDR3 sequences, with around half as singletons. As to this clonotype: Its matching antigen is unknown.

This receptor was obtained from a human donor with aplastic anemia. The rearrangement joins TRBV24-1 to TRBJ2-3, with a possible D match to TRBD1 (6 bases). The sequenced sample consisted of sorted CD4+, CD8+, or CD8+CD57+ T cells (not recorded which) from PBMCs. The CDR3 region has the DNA TGTGCCACCAGTGATTTCGGCAGGGGAAAATCAGATACGCAGTATTTT. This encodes CATSDFGRGKSDTQYF.